This T cell receptor beta chain originates from a study of blood T cell repertoires in COVID-19. Profiled with immunoSEQ multiplex PCR; TCRdb holds only in-frame clones, not every one. The profile shows roughly 160,000 clones, 85% to 90% of them singletons. Per germline, CDR1 SGHNT and CDR2 YENEEA. The V segment lost 2 bases and the J segment 1 base; nucleotides outside the gene matches: 1. CDR3 size: 14 residues. The origin of this receptor is a middle-aged man with active or convalescent COVID-19. The chain links TRBV11-3 to TRBJ1-1, with TRBD1 matching 7 bases. Sample: peripheral blood. CDR3 residues: CASSLSGGNTEAFF. CDR3 sequence (DNA): TGTGCCAGCAGCTTATCAGGGGGGAACACTGAAGCTTTCTTT.